This T cell receptor (beta chain) was captured by sequencing in a study of cytomegalovirus exposure and HLA in healthy donors. The donors were part of the roughly 130-subject validation cohort, which stood apart from the 666-subject first cohort. As for this clone: The antigen remains undetermined.

The CDR3 has 13 residues. V was clipped by 5 bases and J by 2 bases, with 9 bases between them. Germline CDR1 and CDR2: SNHLY and FYNNEI. Whole-study results and caveats: Listed as cytomegalovirus-associated were approximately 160 TCR beta chains. Some public TCRs appeared in many individuals, while most sequences were rare. High specificity and sensitivity for cytomegalovirus status were reported for the classifier.

Clones were read by immunoSEQ multiplex PCR, and TCRdb kept only the in-frame ones, dropping some. The sample carries approximately 300,000 clones, 87% recorded once. The V gene is TRBV2, the J gene TRBJ1-2, with TRBD1 as a possible D gene (5 bases). The source is a woman aged 25 to 39 in good health and CMV-seropositive. Sequencing was carried out using PBMCs. CDR3 in amino acids: CASSPRQNYGYTF. The CDR3 nucleotides are TGTGCCAGCAGTCCCAGACAGAACTATGGCTACACCTTC.